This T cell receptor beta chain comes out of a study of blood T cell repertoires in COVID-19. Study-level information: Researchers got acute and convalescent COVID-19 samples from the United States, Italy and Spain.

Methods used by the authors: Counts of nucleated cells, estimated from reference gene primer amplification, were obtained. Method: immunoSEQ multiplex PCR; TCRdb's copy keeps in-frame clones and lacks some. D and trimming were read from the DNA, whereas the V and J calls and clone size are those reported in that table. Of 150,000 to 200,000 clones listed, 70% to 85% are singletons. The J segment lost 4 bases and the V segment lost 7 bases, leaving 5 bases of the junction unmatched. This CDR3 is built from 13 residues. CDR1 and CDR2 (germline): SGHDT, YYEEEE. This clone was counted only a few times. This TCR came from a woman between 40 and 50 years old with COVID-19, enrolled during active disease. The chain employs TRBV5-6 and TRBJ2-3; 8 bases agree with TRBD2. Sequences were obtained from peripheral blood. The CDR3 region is CASGLALADTQYF. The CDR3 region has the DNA TGTGCCAGCGGACTAGCACTAGCAGATACGCAGTATTTT.